This T cell receptor (beta chain) emerged from a study of blood T cell repertoires in COVID-19. Germline V lookup: CDR1 LNHDA, CDR2 SQIVND (reference sequence). The length of the CDR3 is 14 residues. Deletions cut 1 base from V and 7 bases from J, with 10 bases between. Profiled with immunoSEQ multiplex PCR; TCRdb holds only in-frame clones, not every one. The sample yields roughly 410,000 clones, 80% to 90% seen once. Sample: peripheral blood. The chain employs TRBV19 and TRBJ1-4, with TRBD1 as a possible D gene (5 bases). The receptor's source is a woman in her fifties or sixties with COVID-19, enrolled during active disease. The CDR3 spells CASSIGGGAEKLFF. DNA of the CDR3: TGTGCCAGTAGTATAGGCGGGGGTGCTGAAAAACTGTTTTTT.